This TCR beta chain was identified during a study of T-cell memory formation after mild COVID-19. Across the whole study: TCR clusters were largely donor specific.

TCRdb reanalysed the 5' RACE reads using MiXCR and keeps one entry per CDR3 protein. This table has roughly 180,000 distinct CDR3 sequences, around 20% appearing once. This receptor was identified in a young man who had mild COVID-19 (a few samples of this study predate the infection). Cell type and time point are not known. The sequenced sample consisted of PBMCs or a T cell subset sorted from them (not recorded which).

The CDR3 region is CASSPRTSDGETQYF. In nucleotides, the CDR3 is TGTGCCAGCAGCCCAAGGACTTCCGATGGGGAGACCCAGTACTTC. The gene calls are TRBV7-9 and TRBJ2-5, with D perhaps TRBD2 (5 bases). The CDR3 is 15 residues long. The germline V gene has CDR1 SEHNR and CDR2 FQNEAQ (reference sequence). The V and J ends lost 5 bases and 5 bases respectively, with 18 bases between them.